The 11 T cell receptor beta chains in this list originate from one sample, sequenced in a study of T-cell memory formation after mild COVID-19. Each CDR3 protein gets one entry after TCRdb re-called the 5' RACE reads with MiXCR. Among about 400,000 distinct CDR3 sequences listed, more than 15% were seen once. The sequenced material came from PBMCs or a T cell subset sorted from them (not recorded which). The source of these receptors is a man between 18 and 35 years old who had mild COVID-19 (a few samples of this study predate the infection). Cell type and time point are not known.

This clonotype was detected only a few times. The chain is built from TRBV6-5 and TRBJ2-2, with 13 bases aligning to TRBD2. V trimming: 8 bases; J trimming: 7 bases; junction bases outside the gene matches: 13. Looked up from germline, CDR1 is MNHEY and CDR2 is SVGAGI. CDR3 size: 17 residues. CDR3 nucleotides: TGTGCCAGCGCTGCGGGACTAGCGGGGCCCCTGGGCGGGGAGCTGTTTTTT. Translating it yields CASAAGLAGPLGGELFF.

The chain combines TRBV7-2 with TRBJ2-2; D is unresolved. The CDR3 spans 12 residues. The V end lost 4 bases, the J end lost 6 bases, and 6 bases lay between the germline ends. Germline V gene data show CDR1 as SGHTA and CDR2 as FQGNSA. The chain's CDR3 is CASSSFSGELFF. CDR3 DNA sequence: TGTGCCAGCAGCTCCTTTTCCGGGGAGCTGTTTTTT.

This clonotype was recorded a few times. The rearrangement uses TRBV4-1 and TRBJ1-4, with D possibly being TRBD1 (5 bases). Germline V gene lookup returns CDR1 MGHRA and CDR2 YSYEKL. The CDR3 sequence is 17 residues long. V was trimmed by 2 bases and J by 1 base, leaving 14 bases between them. CDR3: CASSQSPVGVTNEKLFF. CDR3 bases: TGCGCCAGCAGCCAATCCCCGGTAGGGGTAACTAATGAAAAACTGTTTTTT.

This clonotype was picked up a small number of times. J is TRBJ1-6 and V is TRBV7-9; TRBD1 matches at 9 bases. V gave up 5 bases and J gave up 9 bases; unmatched junction bases: 11. Germline assignment: CDR1 SEHNR and CDR2 FQNEAQ (reference sequence). The CDR3 totals 16 residues. The CDR3 region has the DNA TGTGCCAGCAGCCCGGACAGGGGAGGCCTAACTTCACCCCTCCACTTT. It codes for CASSPDRGGLTSPLHF.

The V gene is TRBV19, the J gene TRBJ2-2, with 7 bases aligning to TRBD1. The V and J ends lost 6 bases and 7 bases, in that order; junction bases with no gene match: 5. Germline CDR1 reads LNHDA; CDR2 reads SQIVND (reference sequence). There are 13 residues in the CDR3. The CDR3 DNA follows: TGTGCCAGTAGCCTACAGGGGAACGGGGAGCTGTTTTTT. The encoded protein is CASSLQGNGELFF. Looking up the rest from reference TRBV19 and TRBJ2-2 gives the full variable domain: DGGITQSPKYLFRKEGQNVTLSCEQNLNHDAMYWYRQDPGQGLRLIYYSQIVNDFQKGDIAEGYSVSREKKESFPLTVTSAQKNPTAFYLCASSLQGNGELFFGEGSRLTVL.

J is TRBJ2-1 and V is TRBV28, with TRBD2 matching 9 bases. The CDR3 spans 15 residues. Germline assignment: CDR1 MDHEN and CDR2 SYDVKM. V gave up 5 bases and J gave up 5 bases; unmatched junction bases: 7. CDR3 residues: CASSPAGGTNNEQFF. In DNA, the CDR3 is TGTGCCAGCAGTCCAGCGGGGGGAACAAACAATGAGCAGTTCTTC.

V gene TRBV20-1 combines with J gene TRBJ2-3; D unclear. Looked up from germline, CDR1 is DFQATT and CDR2 is SNEGSKA (reference sequence). V was shortened by 2 bases and J by 7 bases, with 10 bases between the two germline ends. This CDR3 comprises 12 residues. The CDR3 sequence: CSARMETNTQYF. CDR3 bases: TGCAGTGCTAGAATGGAGACCAATACGCAGTATTTT.

The chain uses TRBV5-1 and TRBJ2-5; 7 bases are shared with TRBD1. V shed 2 bases and J 5 bases; nucleotides not matched to a gene: 6. CDR3 length equals 14 residues. Germline CDR1 reads SGHRS; CDR2 reads YFSETQ. The CDR3 spells CASSLGTAPETQYF. The CDR3 DNA reads as TGCGCCAGCAGCTTAGGGACAGCCCCGGAGACCCAGTACTTC. The full variable domain, in which reference TRBV5-1 and TRBJ2-5 provide the parts outside the CDR3, is KAGVTQTPRYLIKTRGQQVTLSCSPISGHRSVSWYQQTPGQGLQFLFEYFSETQRNKGNFPGRFSGRQFSNSRSEMNVSTLELGDSALYLCASSLGTAPETQYFGPGTRLLVL.

This clonotype appeared a few times. The V gene is TRBV5-1, the J gene TRBJ2-7, with 9 bases aligning to TRBD1. The germline CDR1 and CDR2 sequences are SGHRS and YFSETQ. With V trimmed by 0 bases and J by 7 bases, 2 bases remained unmatched. This CDR3 contains 13 residues. CDR3 nucleotide sequence: TGCGCCAGCAGCTTGGCGGGACAGGGTGAGCAGTACGTC. Protein sequence: CASSLAGQGEQYV.

This clonotype has a handful of counts. The chain combines TRBV3-1 with TRBJ2-1; D is unresolved. The CDR3 runs 14 residues. Trimming shortened V by 6 bases and J by 6 bases, and 15 bases separated the two germline ends. Germline V gene sequence: CDR1 LGHDT, CDR2 YNNKEL (reference sequence). CDR3 nucleotide sequence: TGTGCCAGCAGGGCTGAAGGGCTGGGCAATGAGCAGTTCTTC. Its translation is CASRAEGLGNEQFF.

This clonotype has more than one count but fewer than ten. The chain is built from TRBV7-2 and TRBJ2-3; D is ambiguous. This CDR3 is built from 12 residues. Germline CDR1 is SGHTA and CDR2 is FQGNSA. V lost 7 bases, J lost 4 bases, and 9 bases lay in between. The CDR3 bases are TGTGCCAGCACCTTCTCCCCAGATACGCAGTATTTT. It encodes CASTFSPDTQYF.